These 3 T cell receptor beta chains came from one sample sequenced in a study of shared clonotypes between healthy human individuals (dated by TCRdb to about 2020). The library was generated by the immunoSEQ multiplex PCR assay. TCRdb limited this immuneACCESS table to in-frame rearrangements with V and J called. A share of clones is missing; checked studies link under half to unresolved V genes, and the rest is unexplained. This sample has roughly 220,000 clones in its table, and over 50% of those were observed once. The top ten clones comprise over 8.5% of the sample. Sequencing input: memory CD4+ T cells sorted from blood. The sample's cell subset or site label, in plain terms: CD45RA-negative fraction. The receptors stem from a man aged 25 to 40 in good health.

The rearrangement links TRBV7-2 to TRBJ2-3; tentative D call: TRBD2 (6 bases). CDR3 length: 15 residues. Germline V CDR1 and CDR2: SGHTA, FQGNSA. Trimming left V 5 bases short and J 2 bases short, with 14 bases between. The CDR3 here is CASSPRASATDTQYF. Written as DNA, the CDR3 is TGTGCCAGCAGCCCCAGGGCTAGCGCCACAGATACGCAGTATTTT.

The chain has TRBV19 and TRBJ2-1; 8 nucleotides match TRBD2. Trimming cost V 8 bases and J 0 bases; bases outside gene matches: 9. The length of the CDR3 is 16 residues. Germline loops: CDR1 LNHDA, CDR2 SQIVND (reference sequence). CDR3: CASRTSSSSSYNEQFF. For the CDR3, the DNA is TGTGCCAGTCGGACTAGCTCATCGAGCTCCTACAATGAGCAGTTCTTC.

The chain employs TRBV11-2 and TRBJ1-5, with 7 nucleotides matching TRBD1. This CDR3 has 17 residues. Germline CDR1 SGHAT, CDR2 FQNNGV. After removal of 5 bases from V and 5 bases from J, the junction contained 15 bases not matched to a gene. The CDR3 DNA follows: TGTGCCAGCAGCCTCCGTGCGGAGACAGGGACCTATCAGCCCCAGCATTTT. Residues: CASSLRAETGTYQPQHF.